This T cell receptor beta chain was identified in a study of siplizumab effects on memory and regulatory T cells. With regard to this clone: Its cognate antigen is unknown.

Method: immunoSEQ multiplex PCR; TCRdb's copy keeps in-frame clones and lacks some. The sample lists fewer than 120,000 clones; 92% were seen once. Germline CDR1 reads SGHRS; CDR2 reads YFSETQ. Trimming shortened V by 4 bases and J by 6 bases, and 10 bases separated the two germline ends. CDR3 length equals 12 residues. Study-level findings and limits: The diversity of naive T cells seemed greater than that of memory cells, and their alloresponse contribution seemed major.

The chain couples TRBV5-1 to TRBJ1-2; D possibly corresponds to TRBD1 (6 bases). Sequencing used CD4+ T cells sorted from blood. This receptor was identified in a human donor in good health. The CDR3 DNA sequence: TGCGCCAGCAGCGTGAACAGGGATGGCTACACCTTC. Protein product: CASSVNRDGYTF.